A single sample gave rise to the 10 T cell receptor beta chains below, sequenced in a study of T cells in Graves' hyperthyroidism and ophthalmopathy. Template material for amplifying TCR beta CDR3 regions consisted of RNA transcripts. TCR CDR3 regions were first amplified by RT-PCR with HTBI primers. TCRdb independently ran MiXCR on the multiplex PCR reads; one entry per CDR3 protein. The sample shows some 400,000 distinct CDR3 sequences, 13% of them seen only once. The specimen was blood. These TCRs come from a man aged 25 to 45 with Graves' hyperthyroidism that later progressed to Graves' ophthalmopathy.

This clonotype appeared many times. The chain employs TRBV30 and TRBJ2-7; 10 bases agree with TRBD1. J gave up 4 bases and V 7 bases, and 4 bases lay outside the gene matches. The CDR3 has 12 amino acids. Germline CDR1 is GTSNPN and CDR2 is SVGIG (reference sequence). CDR3 loop: CALTGGAYEQYF. The CDR3, as DNA: TGTGCCTTGACAGGGGGCGCGTACGAGCAGTACTTC. The complete variable domain, with remaining parts taken from reference TRBV30 and TRBJ2-7, reads SQTIHQWPATLVQPVGSPLSLECTVEGTSNPNLYWYRQAAGRGLQLLFYSVGIGQISSEVPQNLSASRPQDRQFILSSKKLLLSDSGFYLCALTGGAYEQYFGPGTRLTVT.

The chain is built from TRBV6-1 and TRBJ2-7; TRBD1 is a possible D gene (5 bases). V was clipped by 2 bases and J by 9 bases, with 14 bases between them. From germline, CDR1 is MNHNS and CDR2 SASEGT. The CDR3 is 13 residues long. The CDR3 sequence: CASSEQGGSRQYF. In DNA, the CDR3 is TGTGCCAGCAGTGAACAGGGCGGATCCCGGCAGTACTTC.

A few counts support this clonotype. CDR3 coding DNA: TGTGCCTGGAGTACTAGCACAGATACGCAGTATTTT. Its protein is CAWSTSTDTQYF. The V and J genes are TRBV30 and TRBJ2-3; no definite D call. CDR1 and CDR2 from the germline V gene are GTSNPN and SVGIG (reference sequence). This CDR3 is 12 amino acids long. Trimming shortened V by 2 bases and J by 0 bases, and 3 bases separated the two germline ends.

This chain uses TRBV10-3 with TRBJ2-7; possibly TRBD1 for D (6 bases). With 6 bases removed from V and 0 bases from J, the gap between germline ends came to 15 bases. The CDR3 is 15 amino acids. Germline V gives CDR1 ENHRY, CDR2 SYGVKD. The DNA for the CDR3 is TGTGCCATCAGGGGGGACAAACTAACCTCCTACGAGCAGTACTTC. It is translated as CAIRGDKLTSYEQYF.

This clonotype was seen at least ten times. The chain couples TRBV12-3 or TRBV12-4 to TRBJ2-3; tentative D call: TRBD2 (6 bases). V was shortened by 5 bases and J by 0 bases, with 12 bases between the two germline ends. The CDR3 covers 15 residues. DNA of the CDR3: TGTGCCAGCAGTCACCCAAGCGGGAGCACAGATACGCAGTATTTT. Translated, it gives CASSHPSGSTDTQYF.

This clonotype was picked up many times. The V and J genes are TRBV2 and TRBJ1-2, with D perhaps matching TRBD1 (6 bases). Trimming removed 6 bases at V and 5 bases at J, with 16 bases between. The CDR3 spans 14 residues. Germline assignment: CDR1 SNHLY and CDR2 FYNNEI. Written as DNA, the CDR3 is TGTGCCAGCAGGGGGGGACAACTTTCTTATGGCTACACCTTC. Its translation: CASRGGQLSYGYTF.

There are many counts of this clonotype. V usage is TRBV10-3 and J usage is TRBJ1-2; TRBD1 is a possible D gene (5 bases). The CDR3 covers 15 residues. Trimming cost V 6 bases and J 4 bases, with 18 bases left between them. CDR1 and CDR2 from the germline V gene are ENHRY and SYGVKD. The DNA for the CDR3 is TGTGCCATCAGCGTCGGGACCCAGAACCTCTATGGCTACACCTTC. Its protein is CAISVGTQNLYGYTF.

The chain uses TRBV5-5 and TRBJ2-3; possibly TRBD2 for D (6 bases). The V and J ends lost 2 bases and 0 bases respectively, with 16 bases between them. Germline V gene lookup returns CDR1 SGHKS and CDR2 YYEKEE (reference sequence). The CDR3 has 17 amino acids. CDR3 DNA sequence: TGTGCCAGCAGCTTCCTGGGGGGACGGACTAGCACAGATACGCAGTATTTT. This encodes CASSFLGGRTSTDTQYF.

J is TRBJ2-7 and V is TRBV20-1, with 7 bases that match TRBD2. This CDR3 contains 14 residues. V lost 3 bases to trimming and J lost 2 bases; unmatched junction nucleotides: 7. Germline V lookup: CDR1 DFQATT, CDR2 SNEGSKA (reference sequence). DNA for the CDR3: TGCAGTGCTAGTAGAGCGGGGCCGACCTACGAGCAGTACTTC. Translating gives CSASRAGPTYEQYF.

This clonotype was observed a few times. The chain employs TRBV24-1 and TRBJ2-5; the match to TRBD1 covers 7 bases. The germline CDR1 and CDR2 sequences are KGHDR and SFDVKD. The CDR3 is 16 residues long. Trimming at V came to 3 bases and at J to 2 bases, leaving 8 bases not matched to a gene. The CDR3 DNA reads TGTGCCACCAGTGATGCAACCGGGACAGCGCAAGAGACCCAGTACTTC. This codes for CATSDATGTAQETQYF.